This record looks at one T cell receptor (beta chain) sequence and its context. The table lists this clonotype with many counts. There is no known antigen for this receptor. Base qualities are missing; no much larger clone stands one base away. In the paper's terms, the treatment or condition label means: allogeneic hematopoietic cell transplantation with graft depleted of TCRalphabeta T cells and CD19 B cells. Transplant recipients were children who received TCRalphabeta/CD19-depleted allogeneic hematopoietic cell grafts. For CDR1 and CDR2, the germline V gene lists MGHDK and SYGVNS. The CDR3 contains 12 residues, cysteine and phenylalanine counted. The DNA shown is the 36-base CDR3, in frame from base 1. Trimming removed 8 bases from V and 8 bases from J; the gene matches leave 6 bases unexplained. The entry originates in a study of T-cell reconstitution after alpha-beta-depleted transplantation in children (dated by TCRdb to the mid-2010s). About the full investigation: The study quantitatively tracked T-cell immune reconstitution after TCRalphabeta/CD19-depleted allogeneic hematopoietic cell transplantation in children using TCR repertoire profiling. What the work shows at the level of the full study, not this receptor alone: Hyperexpanded clone frequencies declined over subsequent months; after one year, T-cell counts and TCRbeta diversity were mostly attributed to newly produced T cells. In some patients, high TCRbeta diversity at day 60 was attributed to recipient T cells and intrathymic progenitors that had survived conditioning. Apparently early alphabetaT-cell count recovery about two months after transplant reportedly relied on only several hundred rapidly expanded clones derived from non-depleted graft cells.

Library preparation was by PCR. These reads were obtained on an Illumina HiSeq 2500. TCR libraries were prepared with molecular barcoding, using unique molecular identifiers to normalize TCRbeta repertoire quantification. TCRdb redid the processing of the public reads, applying fastp at Q25 and MiXCR, and retained in-frame beta chains. Every entry covers one CDR3 protein and lists the most common genes and DNA from its rows. The sample table holds more than 200,000 distinct CDR3 sequences, of which about 23% were seen once. Roughly 2.6% of the sample rests with the top ten. The source is a girl aged 2-9 years with Fanconi anemia, due to receive a stem cell transplant. Recombination connected TRBV25-1 to TRBJ1-2; 9 bases in the junction line up with TRBD1. Sequencing was performed on PBMCs, taken before TCRalphabeta/CD19-depleted stem cell transplant. CDR3 protein: CASGDRAKGYTF. The DNA reads TGTGCCAGCGGGGACAGGGCGAAAGGCTACACCTTC.